This TCR beta chain was sequenced in a study of T cells after yellow fever vaccination. Notes on this clonotype: No antigen is known for it.

Study-wide results and caveats: Booster sampling recovered most clones from primary vaccination (under 97% CD4, approximately 90% CD8).

It was through 5'RACE template switching that TCR cDNA was made, with a universal primer site and UMIs added. TCRdb independently ran MiXCR on the 5' RACE reads; one entry per CDR3 protein. The table has 150,000 to 200,000 distinct CDR3 sequences, 9.3% seen once. This TCR was sampled from a young man who received the YFV17D yellow fever vaccine. This specimen consisted of CD8+ T cells sorted from PBMCs, obtained 45 days after the yellow fever booster vaccination.

Here the CDR3 reads CASSRMRVGEVTDTQYF. DNA of the CDR3: TGTGCTAGCTCTAGAATGAGGGTGGGCGAGGTAACAGATACGCAGTATTTT. The chain joins TRBV7-2 to TRBJ2-3; possible D gene TRBD2, 5 bases. The CDR3 loop spans 17 amino acids. Germline V gene sequence: CDR1 SGHTA, CDR2 FQGNSA.